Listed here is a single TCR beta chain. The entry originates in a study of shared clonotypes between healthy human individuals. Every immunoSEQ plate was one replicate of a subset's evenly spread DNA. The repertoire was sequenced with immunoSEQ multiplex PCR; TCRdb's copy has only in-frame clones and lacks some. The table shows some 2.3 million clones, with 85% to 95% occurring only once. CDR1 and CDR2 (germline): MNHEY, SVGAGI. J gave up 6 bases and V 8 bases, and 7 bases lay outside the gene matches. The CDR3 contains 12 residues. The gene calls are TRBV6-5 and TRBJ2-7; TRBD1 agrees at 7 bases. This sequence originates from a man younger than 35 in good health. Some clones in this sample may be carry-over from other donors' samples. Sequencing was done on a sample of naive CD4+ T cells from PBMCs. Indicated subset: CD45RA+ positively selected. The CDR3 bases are TGTGCCAGCGGACGACAGGGCCCCGAGCAGTACTTC. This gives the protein CASGRQGPEQYF.